The clone carrying this T cell receptor (beta chain) appeared a few times. Its antigen remains unknown. This specimen comes from a study of cytomegalovirus exposure and HLA in healthy donors. The PCR ran on 60 Vbeta and 13 Jbeta primers. Assay: immunoSEQ multiplex PCR; the TCRdb copy retains only in-frame clones and omits some. This repertoire shows about 190,000 clones, around 86% found once; its top ten account for about 5.7%. Study-level points and caveats: Rarity held for most TCR sequences, but there were some public TCRs that occurred in many donors.

The CDR3 is 15 amino acids. Trimming took 5 bases from V and 1 from J; bases not matched to a gene: 2. Germline V CDR1 and CDR2: SGHTA, FQGTGA. The receptor's source is a man aged 35-49 years in good health and CMV-seropositive. Sequenced: PBMCs. The chain couples TRBV7-3 to TRBJ2-3; 11 bases agree with TRBD2. The CDR3 DNA sequence: TGTGCCAGCAGCCTGACTAGCGGGGGCACAGATACGCAGTATTTT. This sequence encodes CASSLTSGGTDTQYF.